These T cell receptor beta chains were read from a single sample in a study of vaccination and CD4 T cells after COVID-19. MiXCR was run by TCRdb on the PCR reads, yielding one entry per CDR3 protein. The sample has about 27,000 distinct CDR3 sequences; around 60% are singletons. Antigens of these TCRs are unknown. The material sequenced was CD4+ T cells from blood, cultured in vitro, taken after SARS-CoV-2 vaccination. These receptors were taken from a human donor who received a COVID-19 vaccine. Each CDR3 is given with its conserved first and last residue. The D gene is left open where the match is weak. Some rows have no size entry. The others give once, few or many, or a class for an expanded clone.

TRBV20-1,NA,few,TRBJ1-1,CSARSPNTEAFF,TGCAGTGCTAGGTCCCCGAACACTGAAGCTTTCTTT
TRBV7-2,TRBD2,few,TRBJ2-5,CASSLVIAGGQETQYF,TGTGCCAGCAGCTTAGTAATAGCGGGGGGGCAAGAGACCCAGTACTTC
TRBV5-1,NA,few,TRBJ1-2,CASRSTGYGYTF,TGCGCCAGCAGGTCAACAGGGTACGGCTACACCTTC
TRBV7-2,NA,NA,TRBJ2-1,CASSLYRGVGNEQFF,TGTGCCAGCAGCTTATATCGCGGCGTGGGGAATGAGCAGTTCTTC
TRBV20-1,NA,NA,TRBJ1-5,CSARDIRGNNQPQHF,TGCAGTGCTAGAGATATCAGGGGTAATAATCAGCCCCAGCATTTT
TRBV5-1,NA,NA,TRBJ2-1,CASSLGTTANEQFF,TGCGCCAGCAGCTTGGGAACTACTGCAAATGAGCAGTTCTTC
TRBV30,NA,NA,TRBJ2-5,CAWSGGVQETQYF,TGTGCCTGGAGTGGGGGGGTACAAGAGACCCAGTACTTC
TRBV12-3/TRBV12-4,NA,few,TRBJ1-5,CASSLEGQPQHF,TGTGCCAGCAGTTTAGAGGGTCAGCCCCAGCATTTT
TRBV6-1,TRBD1,NA,TRBJ1-6,CASSVRQGDSPLHF,TGTGCCAGCAGCGTACGACAGGGGGATTCACCCCTCCACTTT
TRBV20-1,TRBD1,once,TRBJ1-2,CSAPGQDMGYTF,TGCAGTGCGCCGGGACAGGACATGGGCTACACCTTC
TRBV6-1,NA,NA,TRBJ1-6,CASRRDFGPQDLHF,TGTGCCAGCAGACGCGACTTCGGACCCCAGGACCTCCACTTT
TRBV6-5,NA,few,TRBJ2-3,CASSSLRAPGTDTQYF,TGTGCCAGCAGTTCTCTAAGGGCCCCTGGTACAGATACGCAGTATTTT
TRBV19,NA,few,TRBJ1-1,CASSIGREAFF,TGTGCCAGTAGTATAGGCCGGGAAGCTTTCTTT
TRBV10-1,TRBD1,once,TRBJ2-4,CASSGDRVKNIQYF,TGCGCCAGCAGTGGAGACAGGGTAAAAAACATTCAGTACTTC
TRBV14,NA,NA,TRBJ2-1,CASSLGINLGDEQFF,TGTGCCAGCAGCCTCGGGATAAATCTCGGCGATGAGCAGTTCTTC
TRBV7-2,NA,once,TRBJ1-2,CAGSATRAGYTF,TGTGCCGGCAGCGCCACCAGGGCTGGCTACACCTTC
TRBV7-2,TRBD1,NA,TRBJ1-1,CASSLRAGGTEAFF,TGTGCCAGCAGCCTTAGAGCAGGGGGCACTGAAGCTTTCTTT
TRBV7-9,TRBD2,few,TRBJ2-3,CASRSTLSGASTDTQYF,TGTGCCAGCAGATCCACCCTCAGCGGGGCCTCCACAGATACGCAGTATTTT
TRBV24-1,NA,NA,TRBJ2-5,CATSDPQGALPQETQYF,TGTGCCACCAGTGATCCACAGGGCGCTCTCCCCCAAGAGACCCAGTACTTC
TRBV7-8,TRBD1,NA,TRBJ1-1,CASSPGGGYGGIWAFF,TGTGCCAGCAGCCCAGGGGGGGGCTACGGGGGTATTTGGGCTTTCTTT
TRBV6-1,NA,few,TRBJ2-2,CASKRGATGELFF,TGTGCCAGCAAAAGGGGGGCCACCGGGGAGCTGTTTTTT
TRBV9,TRBD1,NA,TRBJ1-6,CASSVQQGNSPLHF,TGTGCCAGCAGCGTACAACAGGGGAATTCACCCCTCCACTTT
TRBV9,TRBD2,few,TRBJ2-5,CASSVGLAELGTQYF,TGTGCCAGCAGCGTAGGACTAGCGGAACTTGGGACCCAGTACTTC